These 2 T cell receptor beta chains were all obtained from the same sample, sequenced in a study of T cells in Graves' hyperthyroidism and ophthalmopathy. What was amplified from RNA transcripts were TCR beta CDR3 regions. The HTBI primer set was used in a first-round RT-PCR of the TCR CDR3. A single record per CDR3 protein comes from TCRdb applying MiXCR to the multiplex PCR reads. The table lists around 340,000 distinct CDR3 sequences, 16% of them singletons. Sequences were obtained from blood. The receptor set was obtained from a young man with Graves' hyperthyroidism.

The V and J genes are TRBV15 and TRBJ2-4; maybe TRBD1 (7 bases). The CDR3 is 16 amino acids. The V gene lost 1 base and the J gene lost 8 bases, with 18 bases spanning the gap. Per the germline V gene, CDR1 is LNHNV and CDR2 is YYDKDF (reference sequence). The CDR3 spells CATSRVGRGVLDIQYF. The CDR3 DNA reads as TGTGCCACCAGCAGAGTTGGCAGGGGGGTCCTGGACATTCAGTACTTC.

The chain has TRBV11-3 and TRBJ1-1; 7 bases fit TRBD1. V shed 5 bases, J shed 1 base, and the junction held 10 bases outside the gene matches. CDR1 is SGHNT, CDR2 YENEEA, per germline. This CDR3 contains 16 residues. The CDR3 sequence is CASSTRGGLRNTEAFF. The CDR3 DNA reads TGTGCCAGCAGCACTAGAGGGGGCCTACGGAACACTGAAGCTTTCTTT.